The 30 T cell receptor beta chains in this list originate from one sample, sequenced in a study of HIV-infected patients and healthy controls. No cell fractionation was done, so the repertoire covers all unsorted peripheral blood T cells. About 450 ng RNA was reverse transcribed with alpha and beta constant-region primers. Using multiplexing indices, alpha and beta chain libraries were generated apart by chain-specific third strand synthesis. TCRdb itself ran the 5' RACE reads through MiXCR, one entry per CDR3 protein. The table lists under 5,500 distinct CDR3 sequences, about 8.2% of them singletons, with about 26% in the top ten. Specimen: blood, collected before antiretroviral therapy. These receptors came from an adult with HIV infection.

This clonotype is judged medium-sized (0.01 to 0.1%). V gene TRBV27 combines with J gene TRBJ1-5; D remains unclear. Looked up from germline, CDR1 is MNHEY and CDR2 is SMNVEV (reference sequence). The CDR3 has 14 amino acids. Trimming took 3 bases from V and 7 from J, leaving 13 bases between them. This CDR3 is CASSFVGGAQPQHF. CDR3 nucleotides: TGTGCCAGCAGTTTCGTAGGCGGTGCCCAGCCCCAGCATTTT.

This clonotype is deemed medium-sized. This chain uses TRBV11-2 with TRBJ1-2; possibly TRBD1 for D (6 bases). V lost 1 base to trimming and J lost 4 bases, with 13 bases between them. Germline CDR1 reads SGHAT; CDR2 reads FQNNGV. This CDR3 spans 15 amino acids. The CDR3 loop reads CASSLGPGATYGYTF. CDR3 DNA sequence: TGTGCCAGCAGCTTAGGGCCAGGGGCCACCTATGGCTACACCTTC.

This clonotype was seen many times. The chain employs TRBV2 and TRBJ1-4, with D maybe TRBD1 (6 bases). V was clipped by 6 bases and J by 4 bases, with 12 bases between them. Germline V lookup: CDR1 SNHLY, CDR2 FYNNEI. The CDR3 sequence is 14 residues long. CDR3 in amino acids: CASRGQTLNEKLFF. CDR3 in DNA: TGTGCCAGCAGAGGACAGACCCTTAATGAAAAACTGTTTTTT.

A single count supports this clonotype. The V call is TRBV19, the J call TRBJ1-1; tentatively, D is TRBD1 (6 bases). The V gene lost 3 bases and the J gene lost 6 bases, with 14 bases spanning the gap. Germline loops: CDR1 LNHDA, CDR2 SQIVND (reference sequence). The CDR3 extends over 14 amino acids. CDR3 residues: CASSMTGQFAEAFF. Here the CDR3 DNA reads TGTGCCAGTAGTATGACTGGACAGTTCGCTGAAGCTTTCTTT.

Ten or more counts support this clonotype. V gene TRBV7-6 combines with J gene TRBJ2-3; maybe TRBD2 (5 bases). Trimming left V 5 bases short and J 4 bases short, with 19 bases between. The germline CDR1 and CDR2 sequences are SGHVS and FNYEAQ. There are 16 residues in the CDR3. The CDR3: CASSPRVLGGSDTQYF. CDR3 DNA sequence: TGTGCCAGCAGCCCACGAGTCCTCGGCGGGTCAGATACGCAGTATTTT. Looking up the rest from reference TRBV7-6 and TRBJ2-3 gives the full variable domain: GAGVSQSPRYKVTKRGQDVALRCDPISGHVSLYWYRQALGQGPEFLTYFNYEAQQDKSGLPNDRFSAERPEGSISTLTIQRTEQRDSAMYRCASSPRVLGGSDTQYFGPGTRLTVL.

This clonotype was detected many times. The CDR3 sequence is CASSLKGQGGNQPQHF. Written as DNA, the CDR3 is TGTGCCAGCAGCTTAAAGGGGCAGGGAGGCAATCAGCCCCAGCATTTT. The J gene is TRBJ1-5, the V gene TRBV7-8; TRBD1 might be the D (5 bases). From germline, CDR1 is SGHVS and CDR2 FQNEAQ. V was trimmed by 2 bases and J by 2 bases, leaving 13 bases between them. The CDR3 loop spans 16 amino acids. The full variable domain, in which reference TRBV7-8 and TRBJ1-5 provide the parts outside the CDR3, is GAGVSQSPRYKVAKRGQDVALRCDPISGHVSLFWYQQALGQGPEFLTYFQNEAQLDKSGLPSDRFFAERPEGSVSTLKIQRTQQEDSAVYLCASSLKGQGGNQPQHFGDGTRLSIL.

This clonotype is medium-sized in the sample. The V call is TRBV18, the J call TRBJ1-1; D unresolved. The CDR3 runs to 14 residues. Per the germline V gene, CDR1 is KGHSH and CDR2 is LQKENI. Trimming stripped 3 bases from V and 0 bases from J, with 8 bases between. Written as DNA, the CDR3 is TGTGCCAGCTCACCGTCGGTGCTGAACACTGAAGCTTTCTTT. Protein sequence: CASSPSVLNTEAFF.

By its share, this clonotype is medium-sized (0.01 to 0.1%). The chain combines TRBV19 with TRBJ2-2; D might be TRBD2 (6 bases). The CDR3 has 14 amino acids. With 7 bases removed from V and 3 bases from J, the gap between germline ends came to 12 bases. Germline V gives CDR1 LNHDA, CDR2 SQIVND (reference sequence). This CDR3 reads CASTGDSDTGELFF. The CDR3 region has the DNA TGTGCCAGTACGGGGGATTCGGACACCGGGGAGCTGTTTTTT.

There are many counts of this clonotype. The chain joins TRBV5-4 to TRBJ2-7; no definite D call. Germline lookup yields CDR1 SGHNT and CDR2 YYREEE (reference sequence). The germline V and J ends were trimmed by 0 bases and 6 bases, with 13 bases remaining between them. The CDR3 consists of 14 residues. In DNA, the CDR3 is TGTGCCAGCAGCTTGGGTCCGTCCGTTGGCGAGCAGTACTTC. It codes for CASSLGPSVGEQYF.

Relative to its sample, this clonotype is medium-sized. The rearrangement joins TRBV11-2 to TRBJ2-5; D may correspond to TRBD1 or TRBD2 (6 bases each). The CDR3 has 15 amino acids. Trimming left V 1 base short and J 5 bases short, with 14 bases between. Looked up from germline, CDR1 is SGHAT and CDR2 is FQNNGV. The CDR3 is CASSLVPGAGETQYF. CDR3 nucleotides: TGTGCCAGCAGCTTAGTCCCGGGGGCGGGGGAGACCCAGTACTTC.

This clonotype was detected ten times or more. This chain joins TRBV12-3 or TRBV12-4 and TRBJ2-3, with a possible D match to TRBD2 (5 bases). This CDR3 is built from 15 residues. With 2 bases removed from V and 5 bases from J, the gap between germline ends came to 14 bases. The CDR3 spells CASSLNSGSRDTQYF. CDR3 in DNA: TGTGCCAGCAGTTTAAATTCGGGGAGTAGAGATACGCAGTATTTT.

In this sample, this clonotype turned up many times. The chain links TRBV12-3 or TRBV12-4 to TRBJ1-1; no clear D gene. CDR3 length: 12 amino acids. Trimming stripped 3 bases from V and 4 bases from J, with 6 bases between. CDR3 loop: CASSFGRTEAFF. The CDR3, as DNA: TGTGCCAGCAGTTTCGGGCGCACTGAAGCTTTCTTT.

In its sample, this clonotype ranks as medium-sized. The genes are TRBV25-1 and TRBJ2-1, with D perhaps being TRBD1 or TRBD2 (6 bases each). Germline loops: CDR1 MGHDK, CDR2 SYGVNS. Between the trimmed V and J ends, which lost 1 base and 8 bases, there was a span of 12 bases. CDR3 length: 14 amino acids. Written as DNA, the CDR3 is TGTGCCAGCAGTGAATGGGGGGCAAACCATGAGCAGTTCTTC. Its protein is CASSEWGANHEQFF.

At least ten counts were recorded for this clonotype. The rearrangement joins TRBV19 to TRBJ2-3; 7 bases fit TRBD2. CDR1 and CDR2 from the germline V gene are LNHDA and SQIVND (reference sequence). The V and J ends lost 5 bases and 2 bases, in that order; junction bases with no gene match: 10. The CDR3 sequence is 16 residues long. The CDR3 protein is CASSSPPRGYTDTQYF. The CDR3 DNA sequence: TGTGCCAGTAGTTCCCCCCCGCGGGGGTACACAGATACGCAGTATTTT.

This chain joins TRBV3-1 and TRBJ1-2; a weak D match, TRBD1 (5 bases). Germline lookup yields CDR1 LGHDT and CDR2 YNNKEL (reference sequence). Between the trimmed V and J ends, which lost 3 bases and 2 bases, there was a span of 10 bases. The CDR3 length is 14 residues. The CDR3 loop is CASSHQKGNYGYTF. The CDR3 DNA reads as TGTGCCAGCAGCCACCAAAAGGGGAACTATGGCTACACCTTC. Together with reference TRBV3-1 and TRBJ1-2, the CDR3 gives the full variable domain: DTAVSQTPKYLVTQMGNDKSIKCEQNLGHDTMYWYKQDSKKFLKIMFSYNNKELIINETVPNRFSPKSPDKAHLNLHINSLELGDSAVYFCASSHQKGNYGYTFGSGTRLTVV.

In this sample, this clonotype turned up many times. The rearrangement joins TRBV7-2 to TRBJ1-5; unclear D gene. The CDR3 consists of 15 residues. V was clipped by 1 base and J by 4 bases, with 11 bases between them. Looked up from germline, CDR1 is SGHTA and CDR2 is FQGNSA. CDR3 in amino acids: CASSLDYGENQPQHF. CDR3 DNA: TGTGCCAGCAGCTTAGATTATGGGGAGAATCAGCCCCAGCATTTT. Complete variable domain (other parts from reference TRBV7-2 and TRBJ1-5): GAGVSQSPSNKVTEKGKDVELRCDPISGHTALYWYRQSLGQGLEFLIYFQGNSAPDKSGLPSDRFSAERTGGSVSTLTIQRTQQEDSAVYLCASSLDYGENQPQHFGDGTRLSIL.

This clonotype counts as medium-sized (0.01 to 0.1%). This chain connects TRBV9 to TRBJ2-3, with D maybe TRBD2 (5 bases). Germline CDR1 is SGDLS and CDR2 is YYNGEE. CDR3 length: 14 residues. The germline V and J ends were trimmed by 2 bases and 0 bases, with 7 bases remaining between them. CDR3 sequence: CASSVGGSTDTQYF. The CDR3, as DNA: TGTGCCAGCAGCGTGGGCGGGAGCACAGATACGCAGTATTTT.

Judged by abundance, this clonotype is medium-sized (0.01 to 0.1%). The V and J genes are TRBV28 and TRBJ1-1; D unclear. This CDR3 spans 13 amino acids. Germline-derived CDR1 and CDR2 are MDHEN and SYDVKM. The V gene lost 2 bases and the J gene lost 7 bases, with 11 bases spanning the gap. The CDR3 loop is CASSLPQPDEAFF. For the CDR3, the DNA is TGTGCCAGCAGTTTACCGCAGCCAGATGAAGCTTTCTTT.

This clonotype is medium-sized in the sample. This rearrangement joins TRBV25-1 to TRBJ1-1; D not resolved. Trimming pared 1 base from V and 5 bases from J, leaving 5 bases between. Germline V lookup: CDR1 MGHDK, CDR2 SYGVNS. The CDR3 contains 12 residues. The CDR3 region has the DNA TGTGCCAGCAGTGAATTGAGGACTGAAGCTTTCTTT. Encoded protein: CASSELRTEAFF.

The table lists this clonotype with many counts. The chain uses TRBV12-3 or TRBV12-4 and TRBJ1-5; D is undetermined. The CDR3 consists of 15 residues. Trimming left V 6 bases short and J 1 base short, with 13 bases between. This chain's CDR3 is CASSAQSTSNQPQHF. The CDR3 DNA is TGTGCCAGCAGCGCTCAGTCGACCAGCAATCAGCCCCAGCATTTT.

This sequence joins TRBV7-9 and TRBJ2-7; TRBD1 is a possible D gene (6 bases). The CDR3 length is 14 residues. Deletions cut 4 bases from V and 6 bases from J, with 16 bases between. Germline assignment: CDR1 SEHNR and CDR2 FQNEAQ (reference sequence). As DNA, the CDR3 is TGTGCCAGCAGCTCCGCCACAGGGATCGCCGAGCAGTACTTC. It yields the protein CASSSATGIAEQYF.

By frequency in the sample, this clonotype is medium-sized. The gene calls are TRBV30 and TRBJ2-2; D possibly matches TRBD1 or TRBD2 (5 bases each). The CDR3 contains 15 residues. V lost 5 bases and J 6 bases, leaving 19 bases between the germline ends. Germline V CDR1 and CDR2: GTSNPN, SVGIG (reference sequence). The CDR3 is CAWEPDMGTAGELFF. The CDR3 DNA is TGTGCCTGGGAACCCGACATGGGGACGGCCGGGGAGCTGTTTTTT. Full variable domain (outside the CDR3, taken from reference TRBV30 and TRBJ2-2): SQTIHQWPATLVQPVGSPLSLECTVEGTSNPNLYWYRQAAGRGLQLLFYSVGIGQISSEVPQNLSASRPQDRQFILSSKKLLLSDSGFYLCAWEPDMGTAGELFFGEGSRLTVL.

This clonotype appeared a few times. The gene calls are TRBV28 and TRBJ2-6; 9 bases line up with TRBD1. This CDR3 is 19 amino acids long. The V gene end was trimmed by 10 bases and the J gene end by 2 bases; junction bases not matched to a gene: 18. In germline, CDR1 is MDHEN, CDR2 SYDVKM. The CDR3 reads CATSDRGVSPPPGANVLTF. CDR3 coding DNA: TGTGCCACCTCGGACAGGGGCGTTTCCCCCCCCCCTGGGGCCAACGTCCTGACTTTC.

This clonotype is medium-sized in the sample. This rearrangement joins TRBV19 to TRBJ2-5; D unresolved. V lost 3 bases and J 3 bases, leaving 11 bases between the germline ends. The germline gives CDR1 LNHDA, CDR2 SQIVND (reference sequence). The CDR3 sequence is 14 residues long. Here the CDR3 DNA reads TGTGCCAGTAGTATTGTGCACCGAGAAGAGACCCAGTACTTC. It is translated as CASSIVHREETQYF.

This clonotype was counted between two and nine times. The V call is TRBV27, the J call TRBJ1-1; D is uncertain. Germline V gives CDR1 MNHEY, CDR2 SMNVEV (reference sequence). Trimming cost V 6 bases and J 1 base, with 12 bases left between them. The CDR3 has 14 residues. The CDR3 DNA reads as TGTGCCAGCAGCCCGTGGACCGCGAACACTGAAGCTTTCTTT. It is translated as CASSPWTANTEAFF.

This clonotype was counted ten times or more. This sequence joins TRBV5-4 and TRBJ2-1; 12 nucleotides align to TRBD2. Germline V gene sequence: CDR1 SGHNT, CDR2 YYREEE (reference sequence). V trimming: 4 bases; J trimming: 0 bases; junction bases outside the gene matches: 14. The CDR3 totals 20 residues. DNA for the CDR3: TGTGCCAGCAGCCGATCATCCGGGACTAGCGGGTATGTCTCCTACAATGAGCAGTTCTTC. It translates to CASSRSSGTSGYVSYNEQFF.

By share, this clonotype ranks as medium-sized (0.01 to 0.1%). The CDR3, as DNA: TGTGCCAGCAGCTTATGGGTAGGGCAGGTCTACAATGAGCAGTTCTTC. This translates into CASSLWVGQVYNEQFF. The chain joins TRBV7-8 to TRBJ2-1, with unresolved D. The germline gives CDR1 SGHVS, CDR2 FQNEAQ. With 2 bases removed from V and 3 bases from J, the gap between germline ends came to 14 bases. The CDR3 consists of 16 residues.

J is TRBJ1-3 and V is TRBV20-1; D ambiguous. V shed 0 bases and J shed 4 bases, with 10 bases lying between them. The CDR3 is made up of 14 amino acids. Germline V gives CDR1 DFQATT, CDR2 SNEGSKA (reference sequence). CDR3 protein: CSARDSRGGNTIYF. CDR3 nucleotide sequence: TGCAGTGCTAGAGATTCGCGGGGAGGAAACACCATATATTTT.

Many counts were recorded for this clonotype. This chain joins TRBV7-8 and TRBJ2-1, with a tentative D call TRBD2 (5 bases). Trimming stripped 4 bases from V and 6 bases from J, with 13 bases between. The CDR3 contains 14 residues. CDR1 is SGHVS and CDR2 is FQNEAQ in the germline V gene. This CDR3 is CASSYSGLLNEQFF. As DNA, the CDR3 is TGTGCCAGCAGCTACAGCGGTTTACTCAATGAGCAGTTCTTC.

The genes are TRBV13 and TRBJ2-3, with a tentative D call TRBD1 (7 bases). This CDR3 is built from 17 residues. V was cut by 8 bases and J by 7 bases, with 28 bases left in between. The germline CDR1 and CDR2 sequences are PRHDT and FYEKMQ (reference sequence). The CDR3 sequence is CASGTFTSNRGENTQYF. The CDR3 bases are TGTGCCAGCGGCACCTTCACTAGCAACAGGGGTGAAAATACGCAGTATTTT.